This TCR beta chain was sequenced during a study of Graves' ophthalmopathy and Graves' hyperthyroidism. None of the included patients had other autoimmune diseases, uncontrolled infections, pregnancy or lactation, as these led to exclusion. The sequenced template was RNA, covering the TCR beta CDR3 region. In the first round, RT-PCR was carried out with HTBI primers, and a multiplex PCR formed the second round. TCRdb reprocessed the multiplex PCR reads via MiXCR and lists one record per CDR3 protein. The sample includes some 350,000 distinct CDR3 sequences, roughly 17% seen only once; the top ten take 2.4%. In its sample, this clonotype was seen many times. Sequenced: peripheral blood. This clonotype was sampled from an adult woman with stable Graves' hyperthyroidism.

CDR3 bases: TGTGCCAGCAGTCGCCTACTAGCGGGAGTAATCGAGCAGTACTTC. Translation gives CASSRLLAGVIEQYF. V gene TRBV28 combines with J gene TRBJ2-7; 11 positions match TRBD2. The CDR3 spans 15 residues. V lost 5 bases, J lost 6 bases, and 9 bases stayed unmatched. Germline CDR1 and CDR2: MDHEN and SYDVKM.